This T cell receptor (beta chain) was documented in a study of glioma-infiltrating T cells after dendritic cell vaccination. At the level of the study: Samples are from glioblastoma patients in Phase I and II dendritic cell vaccine trials. Autologous tumor lysate was loaded overnight onto monocyte-derived dendritic cells grown 7 to 8 days with IL-4 and GM-CSF.

The protocol was immunoSEQ multiplex PCR, while the TCRdb copy is restricted to in-frame clones and leaves out a portion. The sample has approximately 60,000 clones, more than 75% seen once. V was clipped by 2 bases and J by 8 bases, with 21 bases between them. This CDR3 spans 17 amino acids. Germline assignment: CDR1 LGHNA and CDR2 YSLEER. The time point was: after dendritic cell vaccination, including at tumor progression/relapse. The receptor was derived from a human donor with glioblastoma. Sequencing was performed on blood, taken after dendritic cell vaccination. The J gene is TRBJ1-4, the V gene TRBV4-3; possibly TRBD1 for D (5 bases). CDR3 sequence reads: CASSQLPTGGSGEKLFF. The DNA of the CDR3 is TGCGCCAGCAGCCAACTACCCACGGGCGGTTCAGGGGAAAAACTGTTTTTT.